This T cell receptor (beta chain) originates from a study of blood T cell repertoires in COVID-19. Looking at the study overall: The United States, Italy and Spain supplied acute and convalescent COVID-19 samples.

The method was immunoSEQ multiplex PCR; TCRdb's version includes in-frame clones alone and lacks a portion of them. The table lists over 120,000 clones, 85% to 90% of them singletons, with around 2.9% in the top ten. V lost 3 bases and J lost 8, with 11 bases in between. The germline gives CDR1 LNHNV, CDR2 YYDKDF (reference sequence). This CDR3 has 13 amino acids. The sequenced material came from peripheral blood. This clonotype was obtained from a man between 60 and 75 years old with active or convalescent COVID-19. The chain uses TRBV15 and TRBJ2-1; the D is unclear. In DNA form, the CDR3 reads TGTGCCACCAGCAGGCCGAGAGGCGATGAGCAGTTCTTC. Translated, it gives CATSRPRGDEQFF. The whole variable domain, remainder taken from reference TRBV15 and TRBJ2-1, is DAMVIQNPRYQVTQFGKPVTLSCSQTLNHNVMYWYQQKSSQAPKLLFHYYDKDFNNEADTPDNFQSRRPNTSFCFLDIRSPGLGDTAMYLCATSRPRGDEQFFGPGTRLTVL.